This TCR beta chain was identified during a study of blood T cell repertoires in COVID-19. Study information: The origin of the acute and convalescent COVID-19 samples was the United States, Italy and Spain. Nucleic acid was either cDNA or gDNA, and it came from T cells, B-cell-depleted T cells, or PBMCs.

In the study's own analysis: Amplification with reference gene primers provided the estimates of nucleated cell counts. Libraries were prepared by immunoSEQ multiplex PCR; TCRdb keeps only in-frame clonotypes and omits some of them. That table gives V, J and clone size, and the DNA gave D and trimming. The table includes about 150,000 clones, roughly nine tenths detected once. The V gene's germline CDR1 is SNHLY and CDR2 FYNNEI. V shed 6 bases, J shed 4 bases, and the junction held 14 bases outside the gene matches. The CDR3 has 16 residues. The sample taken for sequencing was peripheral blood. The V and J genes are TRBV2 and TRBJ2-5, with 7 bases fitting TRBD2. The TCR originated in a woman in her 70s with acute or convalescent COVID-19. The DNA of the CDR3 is TGTGCCAGCAGAGAGCGCAGCGGGGTTGGACCAGAGACCCAGTACTTC. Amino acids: CASRERSGVGPETQYF. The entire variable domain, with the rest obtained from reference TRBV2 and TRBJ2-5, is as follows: EPEVTQTPSHQVTQMGQEVILRCVPISNHLYFYWYRQILGQKVEFLVSFYNNEISEKSEIFDDQFSVERPDGSNFTLKIRSTKLEDSAMYFCASRERSGVGPETQYFGPGTRLLVL.